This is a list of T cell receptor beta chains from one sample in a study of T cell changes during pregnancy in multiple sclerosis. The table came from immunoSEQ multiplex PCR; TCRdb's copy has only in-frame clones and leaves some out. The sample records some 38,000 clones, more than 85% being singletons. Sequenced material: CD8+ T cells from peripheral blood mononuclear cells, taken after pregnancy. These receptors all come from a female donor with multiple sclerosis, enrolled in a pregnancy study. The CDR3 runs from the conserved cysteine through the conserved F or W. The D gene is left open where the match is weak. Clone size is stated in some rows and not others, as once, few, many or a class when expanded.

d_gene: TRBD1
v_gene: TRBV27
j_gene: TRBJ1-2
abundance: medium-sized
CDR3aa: CASRTGTGDFYGYTF
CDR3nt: TGTGCCAGCAGAACCGGGACAGGGGACTTCTATGGCTACACCTTC

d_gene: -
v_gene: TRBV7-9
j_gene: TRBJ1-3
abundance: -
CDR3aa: CASSLEGRGNTIYF
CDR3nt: TGTGCCAGCAGCTTGGAGGGGAGAGGAAACACCATATATTTT

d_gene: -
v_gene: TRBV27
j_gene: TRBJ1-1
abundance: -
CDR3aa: CASNPGRAATEAFF
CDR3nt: TGTGCCAGCAACCCGGGAAGGGCGGCCACTGAAGCTTTCTTT

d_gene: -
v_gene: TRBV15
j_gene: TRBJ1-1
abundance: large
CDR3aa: CATSRGTQNTEAFF
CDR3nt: TGTGCCACCAGCAGAGGGACACAGAACACTGAAGCTTTCTTT

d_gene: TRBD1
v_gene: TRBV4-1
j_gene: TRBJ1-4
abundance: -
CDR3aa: CASSQPGQGNEKLFF
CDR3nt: TGCGCCAGCAGCCAGCCGGGACAGGGGAATGAAAAACTGTTTTTT

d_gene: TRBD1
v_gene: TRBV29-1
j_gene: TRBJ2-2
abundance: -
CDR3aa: CSVVPRDRVNTGELFF
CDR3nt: TGCAGCGTTGTCCCCCGGGACAGGGTAAACACCGGGGAGCTGTTTTTT

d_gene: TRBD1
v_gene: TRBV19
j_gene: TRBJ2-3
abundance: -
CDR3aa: CASRTGTGPKDTQYF
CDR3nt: TGTGCCAGTAGGACCGGGACAGGCCCCAAAGATACGCAGTATTTT

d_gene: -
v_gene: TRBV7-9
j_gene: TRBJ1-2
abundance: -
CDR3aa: CASSLGQGDYGYTF
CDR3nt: TGTGCCAGCAGCTTAGGTCAGGGCGACTATGGCTACACCTTC

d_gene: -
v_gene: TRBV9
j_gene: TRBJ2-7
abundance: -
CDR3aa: CASSGDRGNEQYF
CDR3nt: TGTGCCAGCAGCGGCGACAGAGGCAACGAGCAGTACTTC

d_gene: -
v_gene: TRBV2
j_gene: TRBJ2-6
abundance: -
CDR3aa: CATDTGTGANVLTF
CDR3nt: TGTGCCACCGACACAGGGACTGGGGCCAACGTCCTGACTTTC

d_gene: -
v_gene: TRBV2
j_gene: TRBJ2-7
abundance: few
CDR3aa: CASGRSVGYEQYF
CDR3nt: TGTGCCAGCGGGAGATCCGTCGGCTACGAGCAGTACTTC

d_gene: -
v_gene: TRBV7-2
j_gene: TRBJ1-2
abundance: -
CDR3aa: CASSLVRQTSNYGYTF
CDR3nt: TGTGCCAGCAGCTTAGTGAGGCAGACCTCTAACTATGGCTACACCTTC

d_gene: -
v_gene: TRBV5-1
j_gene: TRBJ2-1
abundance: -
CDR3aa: CASSLYGTVSYNEQFF
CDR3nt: TGCGCCAGCAGCTTGTATGGGACTGTATCCTACAATGAGCAGTTCTTC

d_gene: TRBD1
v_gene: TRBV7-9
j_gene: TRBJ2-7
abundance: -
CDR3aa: CASSLGQGVYYEQYF
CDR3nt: TGTGCCAGCAGCCTGGGACAGGGGGTTTACTACGAGCAGTACTTC

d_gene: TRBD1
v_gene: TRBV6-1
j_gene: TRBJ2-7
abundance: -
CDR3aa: CASSLQGAYEQYF
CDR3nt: TGTGCCAGCAGTTTACAGGGGGCTTACGAGCAGTACTTC

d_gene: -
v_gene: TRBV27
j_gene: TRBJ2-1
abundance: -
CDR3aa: CASSFSSYNEQFF
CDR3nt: TGTGCCAGCAGTTTTAGTAGTTACAATGAGCAGTTCTTC

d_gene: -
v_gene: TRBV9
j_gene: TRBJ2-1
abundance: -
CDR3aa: CASAGAGVNEQFF
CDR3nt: TGTGCCAGCGCGGGCGCCGGGGTGAATGAGCAGTTCTTC

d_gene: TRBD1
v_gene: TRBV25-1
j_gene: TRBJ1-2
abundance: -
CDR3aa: CASSEWDGTGVTGYTF
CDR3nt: TGTGCCAGCAGTGAATGGGACGGGACAGGGGTAACTGGCTACACCTTC

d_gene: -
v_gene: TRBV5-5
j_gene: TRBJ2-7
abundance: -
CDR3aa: CASSNDRFFREQYF
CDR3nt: TGTGCCAGCAGCAACGACAGATTCTTTCGGGAGCAGTACTTC

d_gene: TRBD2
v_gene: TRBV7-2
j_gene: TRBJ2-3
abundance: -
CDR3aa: CASSPVSGSTDTQYF
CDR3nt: TGTGCCAGCAGCCCGGTTAGCGGGAGTACAGATACGCAGTATTTT

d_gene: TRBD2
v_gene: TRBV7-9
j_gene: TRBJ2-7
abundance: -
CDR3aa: CASSSGLAGGFYEQYF
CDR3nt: TGTGCCAGCAGCTCCGGACTAGCGGGAGGTTTCTACGAGCAGTACTTC

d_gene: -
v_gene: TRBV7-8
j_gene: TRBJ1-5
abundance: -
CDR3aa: CASSLTTTGHQPQHF
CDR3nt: TGTGCCAGCAGCCTAACGACAACAGGACATCAGCCCCAGCATTTT

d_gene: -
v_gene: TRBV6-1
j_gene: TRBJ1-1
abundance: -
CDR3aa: CASSQPLAGEAFF
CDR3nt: TGTGCCAGCAGCCAACCCTTAGCGGGTGAAGCTTTCTTT

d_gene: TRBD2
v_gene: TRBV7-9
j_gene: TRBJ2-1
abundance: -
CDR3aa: CASSIPGLAGSYNEQFF
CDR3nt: TGTGCCAGCAGCATCCCGGGACTAGCGGGAAGCTACAATGAGCAGTTCTTC

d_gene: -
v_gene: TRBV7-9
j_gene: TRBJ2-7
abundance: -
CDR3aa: CASSYSRAEQYF
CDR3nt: TGTGCCAGCAGCTATTCCCGAGCTGAGCAGTACTTC

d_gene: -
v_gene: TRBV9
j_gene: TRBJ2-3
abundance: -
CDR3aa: CASTEGGAAQNTQYF
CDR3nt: TGTGCCAGCACCGAAGGGGGGGCCGCGCAGAATACGCAGTATTTT

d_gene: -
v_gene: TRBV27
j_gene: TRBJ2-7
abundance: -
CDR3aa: CASKPGRSHEQYF
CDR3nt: TGTGCCAGCAAGCCAGGGCGTAGCCACGAGCAGTACTTC